The 19 T cell receptor beta chains reported below all come from one sample, sequenced in a study of CD8 T cells in ankylosing spondylitis. TCRdb recomputed calls from the 5' RACE reads with MiXCR, one row per CDR3 protein. The repertoire holds 50,000 to 65,000 distinct CDR3 sequences, with roughly 7.4% as singletons. The sequencing input was blood, either unsorted or a sorted T cell fraction (not recorded which). Every receptor here comes from a female donor with ankylosing spondylitis or in good health (not recorded which).

There are many counts of this clonotype. The V and J genes are TRBV7-6 and TRBJ2-1, with TRBD1 matching 9 bases. With 6 bases clipped from V and 8 bases from J, the junction kept 11 bases outside the gene matches. This CDR3 is built from 15 residues. Looked up from germline, CDR1 is SGHVS and CDR2 is FNYEAQ. The CDR3 region is CASRDGTGRSYEQFF. The DNA of the CDR3 is TGTGCCAGCAGAGATGGGACAGGGAGATCCTATGAGCAGTTCTTC. Supplemented by reference TRBV7-6 and TRBJ2-1, the full variable domain reads GAGVSQSPRYKVTKRGQDVALRCDPISGHVSLYWYRQALGQGPEFLTYFNYEAQQDKSGLPNDRFSAERPEGSISTLTIQRTEQRDSAMYRCASRDGTGRSYEQFFGPGTRLTVL.

This clonotype came up many times. This chain uses TRBV4-1 with TRBJ1-3; TRBD1 agrees at 8 bases. V lost 4 bases, J lost 6 bases, and 11 bases stayed unmatched. This CDR3 has 16 amino acids. Per the germline V gene, CDR1 is MGHRA and CDR2 is YSYEKL. CDR3 loop: CASSPRGGTGKNTIYF. CDR3 nucleotides: TGCGCCAGCAGCCCAAGGGGCGGGACAGGAAAAAACACCATATATTTT.

This clonotype was recorded many times. The chain carries TRBV4-2 and TRBJ2-1, with 7 nucleotides matching TRBD1. V lost 1 base and J lost 0; bases outside the gene matches: 6. Germline assignment: CDR1 LGHNA and CDR2 YNFKEQ. The CDR3 contains 17 residues. The CDR3: CASSQGTGYSSYNEQFF. The CDR3 bases are TGTGCCAGCAGCCAAGGGACAGGTTACAGCTCCTACAATGAGCAGTTCTTC.

This clonotype was detected ten times or more. The chain recombines TRBV5-1 with TRBJ2-2, with D perhaps being TRBD1 or TRBD2 (6 bases each). Trimming took off 5 bases at V and 2 bases at J, with 13 bases between the two ends. Germline CDR1 SGHRS, CDR2 YFSETQ. The CDR3 sequence is 15 residues long. The CDR3: CASSAGHSNTGELFF. CDR3 DNA sequence: TGCGCCAGCAGTGCGGGACATTCAAACACCGGGGAGCTGTTTTTT.

This clonotype was counted many times. This chain uses TRBV12-3 or TRBV12-4 with TRBJ1-2, with TRBD1 matching 8 bases. The CDR3 has 13 amino acids. J lost 8 bases, V lost 3 bases, and 5 bases had no gene match. The CDR3: CASSLTGDRGYTF. Here the CDR3 DNA reads TGTGCCAGCAGTTTGACAGGGGATCGGGGCTACACCTTC.

Ten or more counts support this clonotype. J is TRBJ2-1 and V is TRBV5-1; 10 bases are a match to TRBD1. Germline lookup yields CDR1 SGHRS and CDR2 YFSETQ. After removal of 4 bases from V and 4 bases from J, the junction contained 5 bases not matched to a gene. CDR3 length equals 15 residues. The CDR3 loop reads CASSGTGASYNEQFF. The CDR3 DNA reads as TGCGCCAGCAGCGGGACAGGGGCTTCGTACAATGAGCAGTTCTTC.

This clonotype was recorded at least ten times. J is TRBJ2-7 and V is TRBV4-3, with D uncertain. The V end lost 0 bases, the J end lost 3 bases, and 9 bases lay between the germline ends. This CDR3 contains 14 residues. The germline gives CDR1 LGHNA, CDR2 YSLEER. The CDR3 sequence: CASSQETGNYEQYF. CDR3 coding DNA: TGCGCCAGCAGCCAAGAGACTGGAAACTACGAGCAGTACTTC.

This clonotype appeared many times. The V and J genes are TRBV12-3 or TRBV12-4 and TRBJ1-6, with TRBD1 identical over 12 bases. V trimming: 5 bases; J trimming: 9 bases; junction bases outside the gene matches: 11. This CDR3 region has 17 residues. The DNA for the CDR3 is TGTGCCAGCAGTCCACTAGGGACAGGGGGCATTCCTTCACCCCTCCACTTT. It specifies CASSPLGTGGIPSPLHF.

In nucleotides, the CDR3 is TGTGCCAGCAGCTTAGGGGGTTATCAGCCCCAGCATTTT. Its translation is CASSLGGYQPQHF. The chain uses TRBV7-2 and TRBJ1-5; D call uncertain. Germline values: CDR1 SGHTA, CDR2 FQGNSA. The V end was cut by 1 base, the J end by 5 bases, with 6 bases between. This CDR3 has 13 amino acids. Supplemented by reference TRBV7-2 and TRBJ1-5, the full variable domain reads GAGVSQSPSNKVTEKGKDVELRCDPISGHTALYWYRQSLGQGLEFLIYFQGNSAPDKSGLPSDRFSAERTGGSVSTLTIQRTQQEDSAVYLCASSLGGYQPQHFGDGTRLSIL.

This clonotype has a count of ten or more. This sequence joins TRBV6-1 and TRBJ2-7; D might be TRBD1 or TRBD2, each matching 5 bases. Germline-derived CDR1 and CDR2 are MNHNS and SASEGT. The CDR3 runs to 13 residues. The V end was cut by 7 bases, the J end by 0 bases, with 10 bases between. CDR3 protein: CASKGTDSYEQYF. The CDR3 DNA follows: TGTGCCAGCAAGGGGACGGACTCCTACGAGCAGTACTTC.

The gene calls are TRBV18 and TRBJ2-7; D unresolved. Between the trimmed V and J ends, which lost 1 base and 2 bases, there was a span of 9 bases. The CDR3 contains 14 residues. CDR1 and CDR2 (germline): KGHSH, LQKENI. The chain's CDR3 is CASSPQHQAYEQYV. CDR3 bases: TGTGCCAGCTCACCACAGCATCAGGCCTACGAGCAGTACGTC.

There are many counts of this clonotype. The chain is built from TRBV5-1 and TRBJ1-5, with 7 bases aligning to TRBD1. After removal of 0 bases from V and 3 bases from J, the junction contained 3 bases not matched to a gene. The CDR3 is 15 residues long. The germline V gene encodes CDR1 SGHRS and CDR2 YFSETQ. This CDR3 is CASSLAGTDNQPQHF. The CDR3 nucleotides are TGCGCCAGCAGCTTGGCCGGGACAGACAATCAGCCCCAGCATTTT.

At least ten counts were recorded for this clonotype. The chain links TRBV5-6 to TRBJ2-7; D is possibly TRBD2 (5 bases). V lost 5 bases to trimming and J lost 2 bases, with 11 bases between them. CDR3 length equals 13 residues. Germline loops: CDR1 SGHDT, CDR2 YYEEEE. The CDR3 sequence: CASSVETTYEQYF. CDR3 in DNA: TGTGCCAGCAGTGTGGAGACTACCTACGAGCAGTACTTC.

This clonotype has at least ten counts. The V and J genes are TRBV6-5 and TRBJ2-7; TRBD2 matches 9 bases. The CDR3 runs 16 residues. After removal of 4 bases from V and 3 bases from J, the junction contained 10 bases not matched to a gene. In germline, CDR1 is MNHEY, CDR2 SVGAGI. Here the CDR3 DNA reads TGTGCCAGCAGTTCCCCCTCAGTAGCGGGGGACTACGAGCAGTACTTC. Protein: CASSSPSVAGDYEQYF.

Ten or more counts support this clonotype. The chain carries TRBV27 and TRBJ2-3; a possible D gene is TRBD2 (5 bases). The CDR3 is 11 residues long. Germline V gives CDR1 MNHEY, CDR2 SMNVEV (reference sequence). V lost 10 bases, J lost 5 bases, and 10 bases lay in between. The CDR3 sequence: CATRALDTQYF. The CDR3 DNA follows: TGTGCCACGCGGGCCTTAGATACGCAGTATTTT.

This clonotype was observed at least ten times. This chain uses TRBV20-1 with TRBJ2-2; possible D gene TRBD1, 5 bases. V was pared by 6 bases and J by 1 base, with 9 bases between. Germline V CDR1 and CDR2: DFQATT, SNEGSKA (reference sequence). This CDR3 is built from 13 residues. For the CDR3, the DNA is TGCAGTGCCGGTACAGGGAACACCGGGGAGCTGTTTTTT. It is translated as CSAGTGNTGELFF.

Many counts were recorded for this clonotype. The chain couples TRBV12-3 or TRBV12-4 to TRBJ1-2; no clear D. Trimming removed 8 bases from V and 8 bases from J, with 18 bases in between. The CDR3 is 13 amino acids. The CDR3 DNA is TGTGCCAGCCAAGAAATAAGAGGTCGAGGCTACACCTTC. It yields the protein CASQEIRGRGYTF.

This clonotype was observed at least ten times. This rearrangement joins TRBV11-2 to TRBJ1-6; D unclear. Germline V CDR1 and CDR2: SGHAT, FQNNGV. V lost 1 base to trimming and J lost 6 bases, with 7 bases between them. The CDR3 length is 14 residues. This CDR3 reads CASSLGPGNSPLHF. In nucleotides, the CDR3 is TGTGCCAGCAGCTTAGGACCGGGTAATTCACCCCTCCACTTT.

There are a few counts of this clonotype. V usage is TRBV28 and J usage is TRBJ1-5; maybe TRBD1 (5 bases). Germline CDR1 and CDR2: MDHEN and SYDVKM. The CDR3 totals 16 residues. Trimming cost V 4 bases and J 6 bases, with 19 bases left between them. The CDR3 is CASSWGQRGRGQPQHF. CDR3 in DNA: TGTGCCAGCAGTTGGGGCCAGCGGGGAAGGGGTCAGCCCCAGCATTTT.